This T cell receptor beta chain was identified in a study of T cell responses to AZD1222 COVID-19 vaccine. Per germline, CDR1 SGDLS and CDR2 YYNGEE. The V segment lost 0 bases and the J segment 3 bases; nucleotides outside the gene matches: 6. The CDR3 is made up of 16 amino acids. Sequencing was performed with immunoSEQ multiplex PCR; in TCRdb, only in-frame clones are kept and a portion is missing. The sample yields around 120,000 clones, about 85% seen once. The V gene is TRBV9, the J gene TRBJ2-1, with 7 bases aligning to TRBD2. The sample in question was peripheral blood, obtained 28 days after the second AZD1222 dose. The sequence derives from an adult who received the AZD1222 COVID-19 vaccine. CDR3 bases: TGTGCCAGCAGCGTAGATAGCGGGCGTATCTACAATGAGCAGTTCTTC. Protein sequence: CASSVDSGRIYNEQFF.